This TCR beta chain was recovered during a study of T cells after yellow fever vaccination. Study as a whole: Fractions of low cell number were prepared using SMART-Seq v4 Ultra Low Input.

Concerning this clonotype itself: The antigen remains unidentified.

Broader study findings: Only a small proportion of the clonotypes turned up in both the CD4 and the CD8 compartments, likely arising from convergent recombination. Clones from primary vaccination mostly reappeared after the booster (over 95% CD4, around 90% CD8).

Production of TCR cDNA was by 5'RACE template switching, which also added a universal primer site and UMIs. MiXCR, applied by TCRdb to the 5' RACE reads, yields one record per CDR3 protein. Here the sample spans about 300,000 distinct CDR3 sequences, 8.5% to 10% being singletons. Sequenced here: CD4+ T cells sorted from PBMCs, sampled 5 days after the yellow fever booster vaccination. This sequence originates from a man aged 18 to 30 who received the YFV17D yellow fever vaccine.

CDR3 coding DNA: TGTGCCAGCAGCCCTATCCACAGGGGTGCTGGGGCCAACGTCCTGACTTTC. As protein: CASSPIHRGAGANVLTF. The chain couples TRBV3-1 to TRBJ2-6; 7 bases match TRBD1. Per germline, CDR1 LGHDT and CDR2 YNNKEL (reference sequence). Trimming at V came to 4 bases and at J to 2 bases, leaving 8 bases not matched to a gene. The CDR3 is made up of 17 amino acids.